These 9 T cell receptor beta chains were all obtained from the same sample, sequenced in a study of T cell clonotyping in hematopoietic cell transplantation. Clones were sequenced by immunoSEQ multiplex PCR, and TCRdb holds only the in-frame ones, with some missing. Here the sample spans 9,400 or so clones, less than 90% being singletons. The sample in question was PBMCs, obtained 180 days after allogeneic stem cell transplant. Source of these receptors: a human patient who had an allogeneic stem cell transplant, so the T cells may come from the graft donor. The donor label of this sample is uncertain. Some clones in this sample may be carry-over from other donors' samples.

The chain carries TRBV30 and TRBJ2-7; 8 bases fit TRBD1. J was trimmed by 2 bases and V by 0 bases; bases with no gene match: 6. This CDR3 has 15 amino acids. From germline, CDR1 is GTSNPN and CDR2 SVGIG (reference sequence). CDR3 DNA: TGTGCCTGGAGTGTAAAAACGGGACAGGCCTACGAGCAGTACTTC. Protein: CAWSVKTGQAYEQYF.

J is TRBJ2-3 and V is TRBV9; unclear D gene. Per the germline V gene, CDR1 is SGDLS and CDR2 is YYNGEE. CDR3 length: 12 amino acids. Trimming stripped 2 bases from V and 5 bases from J, with 6 bases between. CDR3 residues: CASSVGQDTQYF. The CDR3 bases are TGTGCCAGCAGCGTTGGTCAAGATACGCAGTATTTT. The full variable domain, rest sourced from reference TRBV9 and TRBJ2-3, is DSGVTQTPKHLITATGQRVTLRCSPRSGDLSVYWYQQSLDQGLQFLIQYYNGEERAKGNILERFSAQQFPDLHSELNLSSLELGDSALYFCASSVGQDTQYFGPGTRLTVL.

This sequence joins TRBV18 and TRBJ2-3; D might be TRBD2 (6 bases). Germline values: CDR1 KGHSH, CDR2 LQKENI. Trimming stripped 11 bases from V and 2 bases from J, with 17 bases between. The CDR3 extends over 14 amino acids. CDR3 loop: CASGAGNPTDTQYF. The DNA of the CDR3 is TGTGCCTCCGGGGCGGGAAACCCCACAGATACGCAGTATTTT.

Comment on this clone: In the same sample, other DNA sequences code for this CDR3. J is TRBJ1-1 and V is TRBV6-5, with D hard to call. Per germline, CDR1 MNHEY and CDR2 SVGAGI. The CDR3 is 12 residues long. The V and J ends lost 5 bases and 0 bases respectively, with 4 bases between them. The chain's CDR3 is CASSTLNTEAFF. The CDR3 DNA sequence: TGTGCCAGCAGTACCCTGAACACTGAAGCTTTCTTT.

The chain has TRBV7-9 and TRBJ1-5, with TRBD1 as a possible D gene (5 bases). The germline V gene encodes CDR1 SEHNR and CDR2 FQNEAQ (reference sequence). V lost 6 bases to trimming and J lost 2 bases, with 8 bases between them. There are 13 residues in the CDR3. The CDR3 is CASRAGRNQPQHF. The CDR3 DNA reads as TGTGCCAGCAGGGCAGGGCGCAATCAGCCCCAGCATTTT.

This chain connects TRBV28 to TRBJ1-2; D not certain. This CDR3 is built from 14 residues. Trimming pared 3 bases from V and 4 bases from J, leaving 12 bases between. In germline, CDR1 is MDHEN, CDR2 SYDVKM. The CDR3 protein is CASSFGGSLYGYTF. DNA of the CDR3: TGTGCCAGCAGTTTCGGAGGGAGTCTCTATGGCTACACCTTC.

The chain carries TRBV5-1 and TRBJ1-4; 9 nucleotides agree with TRBD1. V shed 5 bases and J 3 bases; nucleotides not matched to a gene: 5. Germline CDR1 is SGHRS and CDR2 is YFSETQ. The CDR3 covers 15 residues. The CDR3 spells CASSRQGVSNEKLFF. The CDR3 DNA follows: TGCGCCAGCAGTCGACAGGGGGTGTCTAATGAAAAACTGTTTTTT.

This chain links TRBV27 with TRBJ1-2; TRBD1 matches at 9 bases. Trimming at V came to 0 bases and at J to 3 bases, leaving 2 bases not matched to a gene. The CDR3 extends over 15 amino acids. The germline gives CDR1 MNHEY, CDR2 SMNVEV (reference sequence). Here the CDR3 reads CASSLSQGAYYGYTF. The CDR3 DNA follows: TGTGCCAGCAGTTTATCACAGGGGGCTTACTATGGCTACACCTTC.

J is TRBJ1-1 and V is TRBV7-9; D not resolved. CDR3 length equals 13 residues. From germline, CDR1 is SEHNR and CDR2 FQNEAQ (reference sequence). V was trimmed by 2 bases and J by 3 bases, leaving 7 bases between them. CDR3 sequence reads: CASSLKWDTEAFF. CDR3 bases: TGTGCCAGCAGCTTAAAGTGGGACACTGAAGCTTTCTTT.